The present T cell receptor beta chain was sequenced within a study of CD8+CD57+ T cells in acquired aplastic anemia. The V gene's germline CDR1 is DFQATT and CDR2 SNEGSKA (reference sequence). V lost 0 bases and J lost 0, with 9 bases in between. The CDR3 loop spans 15 amino acids. CD8+CD57+ cell expansion had been shown by flow cytometry in patients chosen for sequencing. TCR beta VDJ and CDR3 profiles were obtained from a genomic DNA template. Via MiXCR, TCRdb re-called the reads, giving one row per CDR3 protein. Of about 250,000 distinct CDR3 sequences listed, around half are singletons. The receptor was derived from a human donor with aplastic anemia. Specimen: sorted CD4+, CD8+, or CD8+CD57+ T cells (not recorded which) from PBMCs. The gene calls are TRBV20-1 and TRBJ2-1; no clear D gene. This CDR3 reads CSARERAGSYNEQFF. CDR3 DNA: TGCAGTGCTAGAGAGAGAGCTGGCTCCTACAATGAGCAGTTCTTC.